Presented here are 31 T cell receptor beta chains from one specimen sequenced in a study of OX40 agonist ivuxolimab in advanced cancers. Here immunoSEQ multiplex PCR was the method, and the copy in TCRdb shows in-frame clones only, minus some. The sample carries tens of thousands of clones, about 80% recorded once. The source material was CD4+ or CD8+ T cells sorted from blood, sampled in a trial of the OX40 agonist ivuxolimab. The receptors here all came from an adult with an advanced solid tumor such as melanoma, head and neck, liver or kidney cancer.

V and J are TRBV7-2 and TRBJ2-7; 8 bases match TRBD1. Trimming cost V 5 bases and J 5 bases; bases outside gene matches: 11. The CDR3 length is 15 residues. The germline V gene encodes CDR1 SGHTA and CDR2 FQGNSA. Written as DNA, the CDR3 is TGTGCCAGCAGCGATATTAAGGACAGGGTTGACGAGCAGTACTTC. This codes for CASSDIKDRVDEQYF.

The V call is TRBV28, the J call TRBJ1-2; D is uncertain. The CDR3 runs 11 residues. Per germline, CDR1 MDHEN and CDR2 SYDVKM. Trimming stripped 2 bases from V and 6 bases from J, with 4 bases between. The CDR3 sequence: CASSLTDGYTF. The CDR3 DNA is TGTGCCAGCAGTTTAACCGATGGCTACACCTTC.

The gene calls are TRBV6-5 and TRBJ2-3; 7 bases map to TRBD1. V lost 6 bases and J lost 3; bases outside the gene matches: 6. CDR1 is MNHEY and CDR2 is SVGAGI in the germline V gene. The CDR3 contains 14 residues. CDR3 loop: CASRETGLTDTQYF. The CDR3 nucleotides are TGTGCCAGCAGAGAGACAGGGCTGACAGATACGCAGTATTTT.

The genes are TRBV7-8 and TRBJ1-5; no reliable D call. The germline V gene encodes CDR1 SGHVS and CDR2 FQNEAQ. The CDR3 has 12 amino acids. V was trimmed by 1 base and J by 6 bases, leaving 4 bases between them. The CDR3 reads CASSLDTQPQHF. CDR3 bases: TGTGCCAGCAGCTTAGATACTCAGCCCCAGCATTTT.

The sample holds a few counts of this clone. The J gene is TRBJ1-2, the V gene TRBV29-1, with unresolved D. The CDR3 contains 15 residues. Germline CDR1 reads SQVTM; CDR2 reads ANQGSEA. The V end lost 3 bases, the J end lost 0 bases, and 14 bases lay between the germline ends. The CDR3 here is CSVDVGHPPNYGYTF. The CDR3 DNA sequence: TGCAGCGTTGATGTGGGTCATCCTCCTAACTATGGCTACACCTTC.

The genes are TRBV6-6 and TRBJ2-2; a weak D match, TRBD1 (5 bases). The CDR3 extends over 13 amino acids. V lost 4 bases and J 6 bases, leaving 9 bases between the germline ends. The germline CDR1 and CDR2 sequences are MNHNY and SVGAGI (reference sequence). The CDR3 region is CASSSRVAGELFF. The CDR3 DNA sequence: TGTGCCAGCAGTTCCAGGGTTGCCGGGGAGCTGTTTTTT.

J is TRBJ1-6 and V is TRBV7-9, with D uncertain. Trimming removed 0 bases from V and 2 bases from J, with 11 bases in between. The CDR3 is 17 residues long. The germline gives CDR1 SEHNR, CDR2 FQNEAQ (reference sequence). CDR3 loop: CASSLARDQTYNSPLHF. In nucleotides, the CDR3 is TGTGCCAGCAGCTTAGCCCGAGACCAAACCTATAATTCACCCCTCCACTTT.

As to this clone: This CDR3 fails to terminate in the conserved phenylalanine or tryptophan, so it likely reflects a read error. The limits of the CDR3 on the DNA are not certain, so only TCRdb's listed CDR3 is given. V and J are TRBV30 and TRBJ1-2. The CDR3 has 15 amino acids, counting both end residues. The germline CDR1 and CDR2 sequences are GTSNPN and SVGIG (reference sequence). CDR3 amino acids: CAWSVRFGSGSGLQS.

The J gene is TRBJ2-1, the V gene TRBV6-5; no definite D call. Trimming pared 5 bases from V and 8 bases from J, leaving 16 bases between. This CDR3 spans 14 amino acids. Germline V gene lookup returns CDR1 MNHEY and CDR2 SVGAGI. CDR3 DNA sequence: TGTGCCAGCAGTCGACTGGACCTCCGGGATGAGCAGTTCTTC. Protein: CASSRLDLRDEQFF.

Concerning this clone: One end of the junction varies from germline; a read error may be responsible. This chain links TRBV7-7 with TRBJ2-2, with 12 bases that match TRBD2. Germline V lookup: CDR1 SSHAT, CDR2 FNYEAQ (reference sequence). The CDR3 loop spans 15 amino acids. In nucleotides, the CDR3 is TGTGCTAGCAGCCCGGGACTAGCGGGCACCGGGGAGCTGTTTTTT. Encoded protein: CASSPGLAGTGELFF.

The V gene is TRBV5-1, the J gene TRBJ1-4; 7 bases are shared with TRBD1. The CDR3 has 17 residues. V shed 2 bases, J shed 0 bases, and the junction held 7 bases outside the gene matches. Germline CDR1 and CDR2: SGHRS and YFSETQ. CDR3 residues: CASSFGRQGATNEKLFF. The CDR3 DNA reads TGCGCCAGCAGCTTTGGCCGGCAGGGGGCAACTAATGAAAAACTGTTTTTT.

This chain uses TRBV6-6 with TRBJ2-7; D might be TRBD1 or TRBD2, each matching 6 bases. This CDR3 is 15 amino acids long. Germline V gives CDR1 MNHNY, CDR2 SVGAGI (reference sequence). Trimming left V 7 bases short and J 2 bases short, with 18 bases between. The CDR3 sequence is CASTPPGAYTYEQYF. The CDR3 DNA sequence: TGTGCCAGCACCCCCCCGGGGGCATATACCTACGAGCAGTACTTC.

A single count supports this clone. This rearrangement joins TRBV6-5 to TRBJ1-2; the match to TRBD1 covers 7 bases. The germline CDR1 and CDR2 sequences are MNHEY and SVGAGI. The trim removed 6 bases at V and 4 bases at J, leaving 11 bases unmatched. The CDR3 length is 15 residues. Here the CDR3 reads CASRRTRDSLYGYTF. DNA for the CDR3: TGTGCCAGCAGACGAACCCGGGACAGCCTCTATGGCTACACCTTC.

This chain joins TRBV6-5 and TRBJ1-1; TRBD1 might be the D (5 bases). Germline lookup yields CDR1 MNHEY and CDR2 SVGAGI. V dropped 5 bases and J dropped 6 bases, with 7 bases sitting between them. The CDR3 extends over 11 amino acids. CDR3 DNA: TGTGCCAGCAGTCGGGGGGCTGAAGCTTTCTTT. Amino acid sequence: CASSRGAEAFF.

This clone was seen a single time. In nucleotides, the CDR3 is TGTGCCAGCAGCCAAGTTACAGGGCTGGAGACTGAAGCTTTCTTT. Translated: CASSQVTGLETEAFF. This chain links TRBV4-2 with TRBJ1-1; tentative D call: TRBD1 (6 bases). The CDR3 runs 15 residues. CDR1 is LGHNA, CDR2 YNFKEQ, per germline. Trimming took 1 base from V and 5 from J, leaving 14 bases between them.

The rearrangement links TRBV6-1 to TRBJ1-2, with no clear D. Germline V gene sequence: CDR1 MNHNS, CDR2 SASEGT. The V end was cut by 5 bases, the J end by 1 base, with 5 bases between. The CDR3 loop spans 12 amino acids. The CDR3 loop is CASSFFNYGYTF. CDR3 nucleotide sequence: TGTGCCAGCAGTTTTTTTAACTATGGCTACACCTTC.

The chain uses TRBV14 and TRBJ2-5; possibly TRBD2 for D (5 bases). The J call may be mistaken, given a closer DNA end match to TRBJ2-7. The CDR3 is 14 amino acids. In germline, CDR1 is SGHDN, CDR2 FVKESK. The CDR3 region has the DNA TGTGCCAGCAGCCAAGATCTAACGGGGAGCGAGCAGTACTTC. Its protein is CASSQDLTGSEQYF.

The CDR3 bases are TGTGCCACCGCGTCCAATGCAGACACTGAAGCTTTCTTT. Amino acid sequence: CATASNADTEAFF. This chain connects TRBV18 to TRBJ1-1; D gene unclear. The germline gives CDR1 KGHSH, CDR2 LQKENI. The CDR3 sequence is 13 residues long. V was pared by 10 bases and J by 3 bases, with 15 bases between.

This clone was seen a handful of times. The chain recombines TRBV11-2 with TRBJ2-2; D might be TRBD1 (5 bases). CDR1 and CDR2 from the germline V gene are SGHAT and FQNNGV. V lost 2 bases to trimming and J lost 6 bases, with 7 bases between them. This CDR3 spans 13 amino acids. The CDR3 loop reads CASSLQGPGELFF. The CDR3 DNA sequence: TGTGCCAGCAGCTTACAGGGTCCCGGGGAGCTGTTTTTT.

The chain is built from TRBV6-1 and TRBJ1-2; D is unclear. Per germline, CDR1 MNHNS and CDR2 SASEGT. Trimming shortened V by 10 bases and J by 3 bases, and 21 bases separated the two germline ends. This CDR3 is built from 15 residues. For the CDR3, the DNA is TGTGCCACCCCGGGTATTCCTCGGGGTGACTATGGCTACACCTTC. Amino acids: CATPGIPRGDYGYTF.

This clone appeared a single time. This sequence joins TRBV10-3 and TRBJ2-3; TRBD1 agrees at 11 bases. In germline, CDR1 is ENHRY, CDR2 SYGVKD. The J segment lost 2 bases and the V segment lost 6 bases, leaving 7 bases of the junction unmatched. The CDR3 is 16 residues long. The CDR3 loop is CAISFGTGGYTDTQYF. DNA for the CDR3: TGTGCCATCAGCTTCGGGACAGGGGGATACACAGATACGCAGTATTTT.

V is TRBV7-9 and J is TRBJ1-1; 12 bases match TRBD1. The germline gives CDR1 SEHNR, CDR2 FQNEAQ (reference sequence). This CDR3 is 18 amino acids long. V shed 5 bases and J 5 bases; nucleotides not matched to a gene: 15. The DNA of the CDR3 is TGTGCCAGCAGCCTAATTTCCGGGACAGGGGGCGCAGAGACTGAAGCTTTCTTT. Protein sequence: CASSLISGTGGAETEAFF.

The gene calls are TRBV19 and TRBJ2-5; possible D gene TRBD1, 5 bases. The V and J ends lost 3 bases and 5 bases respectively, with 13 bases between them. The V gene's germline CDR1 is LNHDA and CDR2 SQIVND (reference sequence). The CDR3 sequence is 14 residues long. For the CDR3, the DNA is TGTGCCAGTAGTATCTCTAAGGGGCTCGAGACCCAGTACTTC. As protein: CASSISKGLETQYF.

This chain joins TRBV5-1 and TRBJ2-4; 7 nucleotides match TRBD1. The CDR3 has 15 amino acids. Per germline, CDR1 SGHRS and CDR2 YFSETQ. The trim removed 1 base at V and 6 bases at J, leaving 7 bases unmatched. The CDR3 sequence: CASSLLGTDTNIQYF. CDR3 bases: TGCGCCAGCAGCTTGCTGGGGACAGACACAAACATTCAGTACTTC. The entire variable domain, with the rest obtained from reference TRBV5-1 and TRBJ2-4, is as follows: KAGVTQTPRYLIKTRGQQVTLSCSPISGHRSVSWYQQTPGQGLQFLFEYFSETQRNKGNFPGRFSGRQFSNSRSEMNVSTLELGDSALYLCASSLLGTDTNIQYFGAGTRLSVL.

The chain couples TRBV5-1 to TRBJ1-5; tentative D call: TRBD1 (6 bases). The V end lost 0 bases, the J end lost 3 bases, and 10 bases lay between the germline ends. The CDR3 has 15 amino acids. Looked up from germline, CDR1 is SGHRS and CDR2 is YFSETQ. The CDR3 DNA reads TGCGCCAGCAGCTTGGCCCGACAGGCCAATCAGCCCCAGCATTTT. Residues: CASSLARQANQPQHF.

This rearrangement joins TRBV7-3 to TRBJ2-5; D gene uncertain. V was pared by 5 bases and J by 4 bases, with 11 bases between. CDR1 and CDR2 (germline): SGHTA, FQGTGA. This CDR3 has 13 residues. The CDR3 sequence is CASSTHHGETQYF. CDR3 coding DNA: TGTGCCAGCAGCACCCACCACGGAGAGACCCAGTACTTC.

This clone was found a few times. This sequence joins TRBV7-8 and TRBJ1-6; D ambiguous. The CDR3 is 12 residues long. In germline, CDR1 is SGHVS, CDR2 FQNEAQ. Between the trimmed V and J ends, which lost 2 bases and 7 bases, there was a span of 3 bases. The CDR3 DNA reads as TGTGCCAGCAGCTTACGGAATTCACCCCTCCACTTT. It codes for CASSLRNSPLHF. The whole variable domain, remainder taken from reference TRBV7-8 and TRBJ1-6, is GAGVSQSPRYKVAKRGQDVALRCDPISGHVSLFWYQQALGQGPEFLTYFQNEAQLDKSGLPSDRFFAERPEGSVSTLKIQRTQQEDSAVYLCASSLRNSPLHFGNGTRLTVT.

This CDR3 is CAISELGLAGPQSSYNEQFF. The CDR3 nucleotides are TGTGCCATCAGTGAGTTGGGACTAGCGGGGCCTCAAAGCTCCTACAATGAGCAGTTCTTC. This sequence joins TRBV10-3 and TRBJ2-1, with 13 positions matching TRBD2. The junction had 9 bases not matched to a gene; V was cut back by 1 base and J by 0 bases. CDR1 is ENHRY, CDR2 SYGVKD, per germline. There are 20 residues in the CDR3.

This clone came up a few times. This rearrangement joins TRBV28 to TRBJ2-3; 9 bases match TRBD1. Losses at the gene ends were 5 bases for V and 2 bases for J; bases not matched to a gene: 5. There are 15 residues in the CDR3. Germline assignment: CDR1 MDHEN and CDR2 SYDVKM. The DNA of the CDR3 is TGTGCCAGCAGTCTCCGACAGGGGGTCACAGATACGCAGTATTTT. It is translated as CASSLRQGVTDTQYF.

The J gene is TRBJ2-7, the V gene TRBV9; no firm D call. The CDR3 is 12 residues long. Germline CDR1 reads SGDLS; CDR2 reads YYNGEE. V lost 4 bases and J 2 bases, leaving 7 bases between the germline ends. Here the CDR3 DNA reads TGTGCCAGCAGCCCCCGACCCTACGAGCAGTACTTC. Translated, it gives CASSPRPYEQYF.

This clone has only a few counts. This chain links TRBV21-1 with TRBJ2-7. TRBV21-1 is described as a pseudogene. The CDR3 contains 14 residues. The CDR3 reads CASSRVPLEWEQYF. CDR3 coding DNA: TGTGCCAGCAGTAGGGTCCCTTTGGAGTGGGAGCAGTACTTC.